This entry features one T cell receptor beta chain sequence. Clones were sequenced by immunoSEQ multiplex PCR, and TCRdb holds only the in-frame ones, with some missing. The repertoire holds 65,000 to 95,000 clones, with 75% to 90% as singletons. These data belong to a study of OX40 agonist ivuxolimab in advanced cancers. V lost 3 bases, J lost 3 bases, and 6 bases stayed unmatched. Germline V gives CDR1 SGHDT, CDR2 YYEEEE. This CDR3 is 15 amino acids long. The chain joins TRBV5-6 to TRBJ2-7; 10 bases line up with TRBD1. The clonotype comes from an adult with an advanced solid tumor such as melanoma, head and neck, liver or kidney cancer. The sample in question was CD4+ or CD8+ T cells sorted from blood, obtained in a trial of the OX40 agonist ivuxolimab. The CDR3 sequence is CASSWGRDRGYEQYF. The CDR3 nucleotides are TGTGCCAGCAGCTGGGGCCGGGACAGGGGCTACGAGCAGTACTTC.